Each of the 17 T cell receptor beta chains below was sequenced from the same sample in a study of T cells after somatic rescue of genetic block. Assay: immunoSEQ multiplex PCR; the TCRdb copy retains only in-frame clones and omits some. The sample has roughly 110,000 clones; 80% to 95% are singletons. The sequenced sample consisted of peripheral blood mononuclear cells (PBMCs). These receptors all come from a woman in her late teens or twenties.

In this sample, this clone turned up once. The chain employs TRBV7-9 and TRBJ2-7; 8 bases fit TRBD2. The germline gives CDR1 SEHNR, CDR2 FQNEAQ (reference sequence). The CDR3 totals 14 residues. Trimming at V came to 3 bases and at J to 1 base, leaving 2 bases not matched to a gene. The CDR3, as DNA: TGTGCCAGCAGCTTTAGCGGGGAATCCTACGAGCAGTACTTC. Translating gives CASSFSGESYEQYF.

Note on this clone: At one end, the junction sequence differs from germline, possibly due to a read error. The V and J genes are TRBV12-5 and TRBJ1-1; D not certain. The CDR3 runs to 13 residues. Germline V gives CDR1 LGHNT, CDR2 FRNRAP. The CDR3: CASAATGNSEAFF. The CDR3 region has the DNA TGTGCTAGTGCCGCGACGGGTAACAGTGAAGCTTTCTTT. The entire variable domain, with the rest obtained from reference TRBV12-5 and TRBJ1-1, is as follows: DARVTQTPRHKVTEMGQEVTMRCQPILGHNTVFWYRQTMMQGLELLAYFRNRAPLDDSGMPKDRFSAEMPDATLATLKIQPSEPRDSAVYFCASAATGNSEAFFGQGTRLTVV.

J is TRBJ2-5 and V is TRBV19; 7 nucleotides align to TRBD1. The V segment lost 3 bases and the J segment 0 bases; nucleotides outside the gene matches: 7. This CDR3 is built from 16 residues. Per the germline V gene, CDR1 is LNHDA and CDR2 is SQIVND (reference sequence). CDR3 loop: CASSIYTGAHQETQYF. The CDR3 DNA is TGTGCCAGTAGTATCTACACAGGGGCTCACCAAGAGACCCAGTACTTC.

The chain uses TRBV30 and TRBJ2-7; D is uncertain. The germline gives CDR1 GTSNPN, CDR2 SVGIG (reference sequence). V was clipped by 2 bases and J by 5 bases, with 7 bases between them. The CDR3 is 11 residues long. CDR3 sequence: CAWSRMDEQYF. The DNA of the CDR3 is TGTGCCTGGAGTCGAATGGACGAGCAGTACTTC.

The J gene is TRBJ1-2, the V gene TRBV19, with 8 bases fitting TRBD1. The germline CDR1 and CDR2 sequences are LNHDA and SQIVND (reference sequence). V lost 6 bases and J lost 3; bases outside the gene matches: 3. This CDR3 comprises 13 residues. DNA of the CDR3: TGTGCCAGTAGCGCGACAGGGGACTATGGCTACACCTTC. Translation: CASSATGDYGYTF.

This clone has only one observation. The rearrangement links TRBV27 to TRBJ1-1; possibly TRBD1 for D (5 bases). V was shortened by 2 bases and J by 0 bases, with 13 bases between the two germline ends. Germline V CDR1 and CDR2: MNHEY, SMNVEV (reference sequence). There are 16 residues in the CDR3. CDR3 loop: CASSLGVWDLNTEAFF. The CDR3 DNA reads as TGTGCCAGCAGTTTAGGTGTGTGGGACTTGAACACTGAAGCTTTCTTT.

V is TRBV18 and J is TRBJ2-7; tentative D call: TRBD1 (6 bases). V was trimmed by 1 base and J by 0 bases, leaving 16 bases between them. This CDR3 is 17 amino acids long. Germline lookup yields CDR1 KGHSH and CDR2 LQKENI. The CDR3 sequence: CASSPLPPQGISYEQYF. The CDR3, as DNA: TGTGCCAGCTCACCACTCCCACCCCAGGGGATCTCCTACGAGCAGTACTTC.

This chain uses TRBV9 with TRBJ2-1, with TRBD2 matching 10 bases. CDR1 and CDR2 (germline): SGDLS, YYNGEE. V was pared by 4 bases and J by 4 bases, with 8 bases of the junction left unmatched. The CDR3 consists of 16 residues. CDR3 region: CASSPPSGGHYNEQFF. The DNA for the CDR3 is TGTGCCAGCAGCCCCCCTAGCGGGGGCCATTACAATGAGCAGTTCTTC.

The genes are TRBV2 and TRBJ2-7; D might be TRBD2 (6 bases). Germline-derived CDR1 and CDR2 are SNHLY and FYNNEI. V was shortened by 11 bases and J by 6 bases, with 14 bases between the two germline ends. The CDR3 has 11 residues. CDR3 in amino acids: CAGLRRGEQYF. The DNA of the CDR3 is TGTGCCGGGCTTCGGAGGGGCGAGCAGTACTTC.

The gene calls are TRBV5-1 and TRBJ2-7; 7 nucleotides agree with TRBD1. Germline values: CDR1 SGHRS, CDR2 YFSETQ. V gave up 2 bases and J gave up 3 bases; unmatched junction bases: 5. The CDR3 extends over 14 amino acids. In DNA, the CDR3 is TGCGCCAGCAGCTTCCGGGACAGAAACTACGAGCAGTACTTC. Protein: CASSFRDRNYEQYF. The full variable domain, in which reference TRBV5-1 and TRBJ2-7 provide the parts outside the CDR3, is KAGVTQTPRYLIKTRGQQVTLSCSPISGHRSVSWYQQTPGQGLQFLFEYFSETQRNKGNFPGRFSGRQFSNSRSEMNVSTLELGDSALYLCASSFRDRNYEQYFGPGTRLTVT.

The V and J genes are TRBV6-5 and TRBJ1-2; TRBD1 matches at 10 bases. The J segment lost 7 bases and the V segment lost 6 bases, leaving 5 bases of the junction unmatched. The CDR3 consists of 13 residues. The germline gives CDR1 MNHEY, CDR2 SVGAGI. The CDR3 here is CASSKGQGLGYTF. The CDR3 DNA reads as TGTGCCAGCAGCAAGGGACAGGGGCTTGGCTACACCTTC.

As concerns this clone: The limits of the CDR3 on the DNA are not certain, so only TCRdb's listed CDR3 is given. J is TRBJ1-5 and V is TRBV21-1. TRBV21-1 is a listed pseudogene. Ends included, the CDR3 has 16 residues. CDR3 loop: CASSKGVGLGNQPQHF.

V usage is TRBV18 and J usage is TRBJ1-4; D uncertain. Germline-derived CDR1 and CDR2 are KGHSH and LQKENI. The length of the CDR3 is 15 residues. V lost 0 bases and J lost 4, with 9 bases in between. The CDR3 DNA follows: TGTGCCAGCTCACCACCGAGTCGTGGTAATGAAAAACTGTTTTTT. Its translation is CASSPPSRGNEKLFF.

This rearrangement joins TRBV18 to TRBJ1-2, with D hard to call. Germline values: CDR1 KGHSH, CDR2 LQKENI. The V end was cut by 4 bases, the J end by 6 bases, with 9 bases between. There are 12 residues in the CDR3. CDR3 region: CASSREVDGYTF. The CDR3 DNA reads TGTGCCAGCTCACGGGAGGTTGATGGCTACACCTTC.

The V and J genes are TRBV11-2 and TRBJ1-1; 8 positions agree with TRBD1. V lost 5 bases to trimming and J lost 7 bases; unmatched junction nucleotides: 3. Germline V gene sequence: CDR1 SGHAT, CDR2 FQNNGV. The CDR3 runs 12 residues. The CDR3 is CASSGTGREAFF. In DNA, the CDR3 is TGTGCCAGCAGCGGGACAGGCCGTGAAGCTTTCTTT. Full variable domain (remainder filled in from reference TRBV11-2 and TRBJ1-1): EAGVAQSPRYKIIEKRQSVAFWCNPISGHATLYWYQQILGQGPKLLIQFQNNGVVDDSQLPKDRFSAERLKGVDSTLKIQPAKLEDSAVYLCASSGTGREAFFGQGTRLTVV.

This chain links TRBV7-3 with TRBJ1-2; TRBD1 might be the D (5 bases). This CDR3 has 15 residues. V lost 5 bases and J lost 8, with 21 bases in between. Germline V gene sequence: CDR1 SGHTA, CDR2 FQGTGA. CDR3 bases: TGTGCCAGCAGCGTGGGACCCACTACCCGGGGGGGCTACACCTTC. Its protein is CASSVGPTTRGGYTF.

The J gene is TRBJ2-7, the V gene TRBV7-9; D is unclear. The CDR3 extends over 13 amino acids. V gave up 1 base and J gave up 0 bases, with 4 bases separating them. In germline, CDR1 is SEHNR, CDR2 FQNEAQ (reference sequence). CDR3 nucleotide sequence: TGTGCCAGCAGCTTAGGTCTCTCCTACGAGCAGTACTTC. This encodes CASSLGLSYEQYF.